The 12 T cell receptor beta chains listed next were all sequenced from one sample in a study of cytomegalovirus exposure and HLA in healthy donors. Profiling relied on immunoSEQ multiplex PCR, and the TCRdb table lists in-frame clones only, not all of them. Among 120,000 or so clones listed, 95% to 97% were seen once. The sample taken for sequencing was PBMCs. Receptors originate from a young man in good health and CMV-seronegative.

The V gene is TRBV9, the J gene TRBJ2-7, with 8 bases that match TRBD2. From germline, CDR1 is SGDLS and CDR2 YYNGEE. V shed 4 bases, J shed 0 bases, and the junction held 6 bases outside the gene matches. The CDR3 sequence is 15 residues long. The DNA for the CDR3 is TGTGCCAGCAGCCCCCTCGGGACTAGCTCCTACGAGCAGTACTTC. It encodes CASSPLGTSSYEQYF.

This chain's CDR3 is CASSQDRGTGEKLFF. The CDR3, as DNA: TGCGCCAGCAGCCAAGATAGGGGGACAGGGGAAAAACTGTTTTTT. This chain uses TRBV4-3 with TRBJ1-4; 9 nucleotides align to TRBD1. The V gene end was trimmed by 0 bases and the J gene end by 8 bases; junction bases not matched to a gene: 4. Germline CDR1 LGHNA, CDR2 YSLEER. CDR3 length: 15 residues.

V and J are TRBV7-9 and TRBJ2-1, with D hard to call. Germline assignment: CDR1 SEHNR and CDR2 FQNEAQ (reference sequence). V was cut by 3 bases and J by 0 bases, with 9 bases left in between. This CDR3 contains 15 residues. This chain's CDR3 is CASSFPGGSYNEQFF. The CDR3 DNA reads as TGTGCCAGCAGCTTCCCCGGTGGCTCCTACAATGAGCAGTTCTTC.

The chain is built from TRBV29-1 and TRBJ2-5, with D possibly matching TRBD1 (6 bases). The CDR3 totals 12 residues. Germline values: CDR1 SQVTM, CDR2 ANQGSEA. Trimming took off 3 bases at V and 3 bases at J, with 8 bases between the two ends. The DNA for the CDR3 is TGCAGCGTTGACAGGGGTGAAGAGACCCAGTACTTC. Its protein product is CSVDRGEETQYF.

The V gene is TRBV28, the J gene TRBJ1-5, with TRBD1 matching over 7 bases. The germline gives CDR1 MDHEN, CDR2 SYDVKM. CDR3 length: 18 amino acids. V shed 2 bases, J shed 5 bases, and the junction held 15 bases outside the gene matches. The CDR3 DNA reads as TGTGCCAGCAGTTTACCGAAACCTAGGACAGGCCGAGATCAGCCCCAGCATTTT. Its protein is CASSLPKPRTGRDQPQHF.

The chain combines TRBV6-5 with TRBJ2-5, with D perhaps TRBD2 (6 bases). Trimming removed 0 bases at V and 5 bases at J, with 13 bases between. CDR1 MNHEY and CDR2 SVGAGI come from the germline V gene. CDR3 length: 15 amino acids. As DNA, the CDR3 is TGTGCCAGCAGTTACTCGAGCCGGCGGGGCGAGACCCAGTACTTC. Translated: CASSYSSRRGETQYF.

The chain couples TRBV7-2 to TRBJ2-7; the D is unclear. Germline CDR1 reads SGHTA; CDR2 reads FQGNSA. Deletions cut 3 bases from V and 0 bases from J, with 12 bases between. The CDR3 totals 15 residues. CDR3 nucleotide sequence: TGTGCCAGCAGCTTTTCTCCGGTGTCCTCCTACGAGCAGTACTTC. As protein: CASSFSPVSSYEQYF.

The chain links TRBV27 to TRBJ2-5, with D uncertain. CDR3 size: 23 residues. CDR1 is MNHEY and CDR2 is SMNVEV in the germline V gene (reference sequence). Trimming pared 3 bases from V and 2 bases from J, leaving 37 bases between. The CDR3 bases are TGTGCCAGCAGTTTGATTTCCGTGGGTGGCTCCCCGCGCCAGCGCCCCGGACAAGAGACCCAGTACTTC. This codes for CASSLISVGGSPRQRPGQETQYF.

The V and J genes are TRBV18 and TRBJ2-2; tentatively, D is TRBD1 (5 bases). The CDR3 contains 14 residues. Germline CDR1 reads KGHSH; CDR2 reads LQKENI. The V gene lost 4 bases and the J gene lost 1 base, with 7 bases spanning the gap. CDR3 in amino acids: CASSLQGNTGELFF. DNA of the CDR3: TGTGCCAGCTCACTTCAGGGGAACACCGGGGAGCTGTTTTTT.

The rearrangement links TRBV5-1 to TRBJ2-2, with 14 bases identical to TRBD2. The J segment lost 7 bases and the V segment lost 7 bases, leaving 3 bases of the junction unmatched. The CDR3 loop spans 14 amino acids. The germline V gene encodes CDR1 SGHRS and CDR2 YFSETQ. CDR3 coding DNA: TGCGCCAGCGGGACTAGCGGGAGTGGCGGGGAGCTGTTTTTT. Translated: CASGTSGSGGELFF.

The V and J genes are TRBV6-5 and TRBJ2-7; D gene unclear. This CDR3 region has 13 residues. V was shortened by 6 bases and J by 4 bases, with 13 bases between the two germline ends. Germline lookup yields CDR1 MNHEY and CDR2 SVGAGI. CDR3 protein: CASSSPNGYEQYF. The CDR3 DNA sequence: TGTGCCAGCAGCTCCCCCAACGGTTACGAGCAGTACTTC.

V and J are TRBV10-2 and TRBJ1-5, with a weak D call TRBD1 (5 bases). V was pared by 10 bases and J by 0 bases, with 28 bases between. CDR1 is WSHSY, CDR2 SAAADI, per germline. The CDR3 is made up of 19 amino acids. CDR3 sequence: CAIRWGDAARNYSNQPQHF. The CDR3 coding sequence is TGCGCCATCCGGTGGGGGGACGCCGCCCGCAATTATAGCAATCAGCCCCAGCATTTT.